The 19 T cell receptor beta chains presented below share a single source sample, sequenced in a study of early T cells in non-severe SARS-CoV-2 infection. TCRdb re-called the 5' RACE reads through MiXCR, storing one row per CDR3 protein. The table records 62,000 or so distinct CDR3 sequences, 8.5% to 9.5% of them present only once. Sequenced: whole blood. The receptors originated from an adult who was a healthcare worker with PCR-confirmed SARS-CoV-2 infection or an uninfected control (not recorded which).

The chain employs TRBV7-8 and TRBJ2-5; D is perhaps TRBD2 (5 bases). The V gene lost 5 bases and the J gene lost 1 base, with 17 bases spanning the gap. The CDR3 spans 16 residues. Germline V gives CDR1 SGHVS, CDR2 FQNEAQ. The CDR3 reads CASSPGVASGQETQYF. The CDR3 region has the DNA TGTGCCAGCAGCCCTGGTGTAGCGAGCGGCCAAGAGACCCAGTACTTC.

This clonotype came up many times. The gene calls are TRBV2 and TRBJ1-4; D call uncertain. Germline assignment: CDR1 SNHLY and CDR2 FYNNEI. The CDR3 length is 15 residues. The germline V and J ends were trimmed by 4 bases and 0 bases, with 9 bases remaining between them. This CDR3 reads CASSGSSATNEKLFF. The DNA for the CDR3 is TGTGCCAGCAGTGGTAGCTCAGCAACTAATGAAAAACTGTTTTTT.

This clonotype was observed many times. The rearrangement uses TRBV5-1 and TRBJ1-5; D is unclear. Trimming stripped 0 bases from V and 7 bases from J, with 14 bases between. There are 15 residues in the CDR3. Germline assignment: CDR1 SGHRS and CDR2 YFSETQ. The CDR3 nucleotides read TGCGCCAGCAGCTTGGCAGGTTTTGGCGGGCAGCCCCAGCATTTT. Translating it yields CASSLAGFGGQPQHF.

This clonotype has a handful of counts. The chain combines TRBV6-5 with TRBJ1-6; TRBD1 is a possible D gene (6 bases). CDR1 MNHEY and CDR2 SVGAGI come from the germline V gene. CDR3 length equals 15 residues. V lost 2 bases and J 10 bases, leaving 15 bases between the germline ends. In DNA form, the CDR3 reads TGTGCCAGCAGTTACCTTACAGGGAGTCGGTCACCCCTCCACTTT. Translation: CASSYLTGSRSPLHF.

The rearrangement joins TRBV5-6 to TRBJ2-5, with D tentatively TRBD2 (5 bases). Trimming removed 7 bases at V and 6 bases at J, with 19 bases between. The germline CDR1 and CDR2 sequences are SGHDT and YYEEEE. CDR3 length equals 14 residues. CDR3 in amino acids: CASQDPGLWKTQYF. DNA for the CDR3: TGTGCCAGCCAAGACCCCGGACTTTGGAAGACCCAGTACTTC. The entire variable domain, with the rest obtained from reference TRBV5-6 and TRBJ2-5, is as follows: DAGVTQSPTHLIKTRGQQVTLRCSPKSGHDTVSWYQQALGQGPQFIFQYYEEEERQRGNFPDRFSGHQFPNYSSELNVNALLLGDSALYLCASQDPGLWKTQYFGPGTRLLVL.

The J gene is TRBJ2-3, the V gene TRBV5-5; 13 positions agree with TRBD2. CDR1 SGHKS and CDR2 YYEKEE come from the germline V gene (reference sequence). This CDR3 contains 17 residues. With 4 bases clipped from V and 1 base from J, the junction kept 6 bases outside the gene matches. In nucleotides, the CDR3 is TGTGCCAGCAGCCCCAAACTAGCGGGGGGGCGCACAGATACGCAGTATTTT. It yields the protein CASSPKLAGGRTDTQYF.

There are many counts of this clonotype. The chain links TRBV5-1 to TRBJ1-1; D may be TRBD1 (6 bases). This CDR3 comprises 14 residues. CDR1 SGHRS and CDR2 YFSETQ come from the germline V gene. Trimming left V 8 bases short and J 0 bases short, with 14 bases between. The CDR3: CASNPGTLNTEAFF. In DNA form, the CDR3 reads TGCGCCAGTAACCCCGGGACACTGAACACTGAAGCTTTCTTT.

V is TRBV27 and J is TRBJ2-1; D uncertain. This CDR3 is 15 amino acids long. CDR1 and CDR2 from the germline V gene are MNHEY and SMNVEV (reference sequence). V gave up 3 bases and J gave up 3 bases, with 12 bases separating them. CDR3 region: CASSLPLSGYNEQFF. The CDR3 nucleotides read TGTGCCAGCAGTTTGCCCCTCTCGGGCTACAATGAGCAGTTCTTC.

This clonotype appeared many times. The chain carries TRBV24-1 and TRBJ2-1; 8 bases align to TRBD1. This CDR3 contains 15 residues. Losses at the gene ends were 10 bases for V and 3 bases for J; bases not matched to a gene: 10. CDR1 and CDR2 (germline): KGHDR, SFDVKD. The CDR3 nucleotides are TGTGCCACTTCCCCCCAGGGGGCGATCTACAATGAGCAGTTCTTC. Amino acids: CATSPQGAIYNEQFF.

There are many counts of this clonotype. The CDR3 loop is CAWSLINEQFF. The CDR3 DNA reads TGTGCCTGGAGCCTGATCAATGAGCAGTTCTTC. The chain links TRBV30 to TRBJ2-1; no reliable D call. The CDR3 loop spans 11 amino acids. Germline CDR1 GTSNPN, CDR2 SVGIG (reference sequence). Between the trimmed V and J ends, which lost 3 bases and 6 bases, there was a span of 6 bases.

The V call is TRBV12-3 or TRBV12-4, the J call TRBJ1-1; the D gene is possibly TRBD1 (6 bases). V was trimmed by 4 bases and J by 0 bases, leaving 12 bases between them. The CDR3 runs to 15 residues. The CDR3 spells CASSSPTGLNTEAFF. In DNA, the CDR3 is TGTGCCAGCAGTTCTCCTACAGGGTTGAACACTGAAGCTTTCTTT.

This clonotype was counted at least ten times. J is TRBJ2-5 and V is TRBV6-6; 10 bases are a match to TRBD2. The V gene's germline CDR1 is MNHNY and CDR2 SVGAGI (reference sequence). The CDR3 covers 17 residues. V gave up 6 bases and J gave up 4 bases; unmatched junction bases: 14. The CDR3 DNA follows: TGTGCCAGCAGCCCCCTGGGGCAGCGGGGGGGCCGAGAGACCCAGTACTTC. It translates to CASSPLGQRGGRETQYF.

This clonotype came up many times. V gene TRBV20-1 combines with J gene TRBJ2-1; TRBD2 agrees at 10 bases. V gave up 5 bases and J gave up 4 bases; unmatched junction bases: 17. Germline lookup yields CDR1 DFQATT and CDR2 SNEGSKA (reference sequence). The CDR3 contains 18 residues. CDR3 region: CSAGTTSGGAHWYNEQFF. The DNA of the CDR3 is TGCAGTGCTGGAACCACCAGCGGGGGGGCCCATTGGTACAATGAGCAGTTCTTC.

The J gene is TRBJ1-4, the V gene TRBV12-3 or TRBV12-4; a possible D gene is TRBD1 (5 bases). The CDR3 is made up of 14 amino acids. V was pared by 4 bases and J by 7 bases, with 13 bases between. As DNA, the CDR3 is TGTGCCAGCAGTTATTTCGCCAGGGCTGAAAAACTGTTTTTT. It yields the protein CASSYFARAEKLFF.

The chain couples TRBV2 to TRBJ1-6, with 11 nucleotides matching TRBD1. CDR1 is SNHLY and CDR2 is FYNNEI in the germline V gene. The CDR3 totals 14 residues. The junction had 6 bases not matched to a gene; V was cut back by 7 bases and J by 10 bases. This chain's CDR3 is CASTGQGARSPLHF. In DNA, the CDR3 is TGTGCCAGCACTGGACAGGGGGCGCGATCACCCCTCCACTTT.

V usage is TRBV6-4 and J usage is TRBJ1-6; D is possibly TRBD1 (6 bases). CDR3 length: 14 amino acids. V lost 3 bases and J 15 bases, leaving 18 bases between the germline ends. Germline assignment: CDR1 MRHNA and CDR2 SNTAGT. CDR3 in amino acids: CASSEQGSATLLHF. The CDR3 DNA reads TGTGCCAGCAGTGAACAGGGATCCGCTACGCTCCTCCACTTT.

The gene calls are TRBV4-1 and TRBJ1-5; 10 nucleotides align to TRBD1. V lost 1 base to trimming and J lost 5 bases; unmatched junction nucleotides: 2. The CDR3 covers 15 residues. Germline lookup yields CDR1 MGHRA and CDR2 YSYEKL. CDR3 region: CASSQVGTGDQPQHF. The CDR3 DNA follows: TGCGCCAGCAGCCAAGTAGGGACAGGGGATCAGCCCCAGCATTTT.

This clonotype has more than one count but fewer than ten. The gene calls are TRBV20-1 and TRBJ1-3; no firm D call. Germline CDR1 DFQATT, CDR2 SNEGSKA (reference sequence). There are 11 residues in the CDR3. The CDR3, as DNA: TGCAGCCGAAAACATGGAAACACCATATATTTT. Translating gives CSRKHGNTIYF.

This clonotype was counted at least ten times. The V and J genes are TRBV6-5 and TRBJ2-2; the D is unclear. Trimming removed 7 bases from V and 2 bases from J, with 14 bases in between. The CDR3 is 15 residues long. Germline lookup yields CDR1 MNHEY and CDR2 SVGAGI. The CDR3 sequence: CASTMFRRNTGELFF. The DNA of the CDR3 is TGTGCCAGCACGATGTTCAGGCGAAACACCGGGGAGCTGTTTTTT.